Sequencing of this TCR beta chain was carried out in a study of blood T cell repertoires in COVID-19. TCRdb's table, derived via immunoSEQ multiplex PCR, lists solely in-frame clones and lacks some. The table includes around 110,000 clones, 75% to 90% detected once. In germline, CDR1 is MNHNY, CDR2 SVGAGI (reference sequence). This CDR3 has 15 residues. After removal of 5 bases from V and 5 bases from J, the junction contained 10 bases not matched to a gene. The clonotype comes from a man aged 35-49 years with acute or convalescent COVID-19. What was sequenced was peripheral blood. The rearrangement uses TRBV6-6 and TRBJ2-5; 8 positions match TRBD2. CDR3 protein: CASSLAGQSGETQYF. CDR3 sequence (DNA): TGTGCCAGCAGTCTAGCGGGCCAAAGCGGGGAGACCCAGTACTTC.